This TCR beta chain was recorded in a study of cytomegalovirus exposure and HLA in healthy donors. Germline V gene data show CDR1 as LNHDA and CDR2 as SQIVND (reference sequence). Unmatched junction bases numbered 14, after V lost 3 bases and J lost 7 bases. The CDR3 has 17 residues. Method: immunoSEQ multiplex PCR; TCRdb's copy keeps in-frame clones and lacks some. Of 130,000 to 150,000 clones listed, about 90% are singletons. The V call is TRBV19, the J call TRBJ1-5, with 8 bases aligning to TRBD1. This TCR came from a man aged 18 to 30 in good health and CMV-seronegative. Input material: PBMCs. CDR3 sequence (DNA): TGTGCCAGTAGTATTCGAGACAGGGGTGCGCGTACCCAGCCCCAGCATTTT. Protein: CASSIRDRGARTQPQHF.